These 32 T cell receptor beta chains were sequenced from one sample in a study of blood T cells in healthy people across ages (dated by TCRdb to the mid-2010s). Library prep was done by 5' RACE. The sequencer listed for this sample is Illumina HiSeq 2500. The second PCR ran for about 6 to 11 cycles and used a J-beta primer mix along with a sample-barcoded 5' primer. Starting from the raw public reads, TCRdb applied fastp trimming at Q25, assembled clones with MiXCR and retained in-frame beta chains. Every entry covers one CDR3 protein and lists the most common genes and DNA from its rows. Counted in this sample were almost 550,000 distinct CDR3 sequences; approximately 25% of them appeared once. Just over 8.5% of the sample lies in the top ten. The same sample was also studied in work on T cells of mothers and their children.

The sequencing sample was made of blood. These receptors all come from a boy aged 5-17 years in good health.

The chain employs TRBV5-1 and TRBJ2-7; no reliable D call. V was pared by 0 bases and J by 4 bases, with 14 bases between. This CDR3 contains 15 residues. Per the germline V gene, CDR1 is SGHRS and CDR2 is YFSETQ. This chain's CDR3 is CASSLGVGDPYEQYF. The CDR3 DNA reads TGCGCCAGCAGCTTGGGGGTCGGCGACCCTTACGAGCAGTACTTC.

The sample holds a few counts of this clonotype. This chain connects TRBV28 to TRBJ1-2; TRBD1 might be the D (5 bases). Germline V gene lookup returns CDR1 MDHEN and CDR2 SYDVKM. V lost 7 bases, J lost 1 base, and 16 bases lay in between. The CDR3 has 15 residues. CDR3 nucleotide sequence: TGTGCCAGCAATCAGTTACCCAGGGATAACTATGGCTACACCTTC. Translated, it gives CASNQLPRDNYGYTF.

This clonotype occurred a few times. The genes are TRBV10-3 and TRBJ2-5, with TRBD1 matching 10 bases. CDR1 and CDR2 from the germline V gene are ENHRY and SYGVKD. The V segment lost 2 bases and the J segment 5 bases; nucleotides outside the gene matches: 8. There are 16 residues in the CDR3. The CDR3 DNA sequence: TGTGCCATCAGTGAGCCTCGGGGACAGGGGAGGGAGACCCAGTACTTC. Protein sequence: CAISEPRGQGRETQYF.

Only one count was recorded for this clonotype. Germline is not matched at one junction end, which may reflect a read error. This sequence joins TRBV9 and TRBJ2-7; maybe TRBD1 (6 bases). The CDR3 consists of 15 residues. Germline assignment: CDR1 SGDLS and CDR2 YYNGEE. CDR3 in amino acids: CASSVAPGEPYDQYF. CDR3 nucleotides: TGTGCCAGCAGCGTAGCTCCAGGGGAGCCCTACGACCAGTACTTC.

This clonotype came up a few times. The rearrangement joins TRBV5-1 to TRBJ2-7, with 7 nucleotides matching TRBD1. J lost 7 bases, V lost 3 bases, and 7 bases had no gene match. Germline CDR1 SGHRS, CDR2 YFSETQ. This CDR3 has 13 amino acids. CDR3 nucleotide sequence: TGCGCCAGCAGCTACGGGGACAGTGGGGAGCAGTACTTC. Translating gives CASSYGDSGEQYF.

This chain connects TRBV7-2 to TRBJ2-2; weak D call: TRBD1 (6 bases). Trimming cost V 6 bases and J 4 bases, with 15 bases left between them. The CDR3 contains 15 residues. The germline CDR1 and CDR2 sequences are SGHTA and FQGNSA. CDR3 sequence (DNA): TGTGCCAGCAGACAATCCCGGACAGCCACCGGGGAGCTGTTTTTT. Its translation: CASRQSRTATGELFF.

This clonotype was observed a few times. The rearrangement links TRBV10-2 to TRBJ2-1, with D possibly matching TRBD2 (7 bases). The CDR3 sequence is 15 residues long. The V end lost 3 bases, the J end lost 6 bases, and 15 bases lay between the germline ends. Germline CDR1 is WSHSY and CDR2 is SAAADI. The CDR3 reads CASSDGRGGGNEQFF. Written as DNA, the CDR3 is TGCGCCAGCAGTGATGGGAGGGGAGGGGGCAATGAGCAGTTCTTC.

This clonotype occurred a few times. V usage is TRBV18 and J usage is TRBJ1-2, with a possible D match to TRBD1 (5 bases). CDR3 length: 14 amino acids. Germline CDR1 KGHSH, CDR2 LQKENI. Deletions cut 6 bases from V and 2 bases from J, with 13 bases between. DNA of the CDR3: TGTGCCAGCTCGTCGACAGCGATAAACTATGGCTACACCTTC. This codes for CASSSTAINYGYTF.

This clonotype came up a few times. The chain couples TRBV28 to TRBJ1-1; D remains unclear. Germline V gene data show CDR1 as MDHEN and CDR2 as SYDVKM. Trimming took 7 bases from V and 1 from J, leaving 7 bases between them. The CDR3 runs 12 residues. Written as DNA, the CDR3 is TGTGCCAGCACTCTGGGGAACACTGAAGCTTTCTTT. Translating it yields CASTLGNTEAFF.

In this sample, this clonotype turned up a few times. The chain uses TRBV29-1 and TRBJ2-7; perhaps TRBD2 as D (7 bases). Germline V CDR1 and CDR2: SQVTM, ANQGSEA. The CDR3 length is 13 residues. V gave up 6 bases and J gave up 6 bases, with 18 bases separating them. The CDR3 reads CSVEGGTGVEQYF. The CDR3 DNA sequence: TGCAGCGTCGAGGGGGGGACTGGCGTCGAGCAGTACTTC.

This clonotype turned up a few times. This chain connects TRBV3-1 to TRBJ2-7, with TRBD1 matching 7 bases. Germline V gene data show CDR1 as LGHDT and CDR2 as YNNKEL (reference sequence). J lost 6 bases, V lost 1 base, and 3 bases had no gene match. The CDR3 contains 13 residues. In DNA form, the CDR3 reads TGTGCCAGCAGCCAAGTGGCAGGGGGCGAGCAGTACTTC. Residues: CASSQVAGGEQYF.

The sample holds a few counts of this clonotype. The chain recombines TRBV14 with TRBJ2-3; D remains ambiguous. CDR3 size: 16 residues. V gave up 4 bases and J gave up 1 base, with 15 bases separating them. Germline V gene lookup returns CDR1 SGHDN and CDR2 FVKESK. The CDR3 DNA reads as TGTGCCAGCAGCCCCAATAGTGGGGTTGGCACAGATACGCAGTATTTT. Translated: CASSPNSGVGTDTQYF.

V is TRBV18 and J is TRBJ1-1, with unresolved D. V lost 3 bases to trimming and J lost 2 bases, with 10 bases between them. The CDR3 covers 14 residues. Germline loops: CDR1 KGHSH, CDR2 LQKENI. Here the CDR3 DNA reads TGTGCCAGCTCACCTTCCTGGCCCAACACTGAAGCTTTCTTT. It translates to CASSPSWPNTEAFF.

This clonotype was seen a few times. The rearrangement joins TRBV5-1 to TRBJ2-6, with D unclear. This CDR3 is 15 amino acids long. The germline CDR1 and CDR2 sequences are SGHRS and YFSETQ. V dropped 0 bases and J dropped 3 bases, with 7 bases sitting between them. The CDR3 DNA reads TGCGCCAGCAGCTTGGGGGAACTTGGGGCCAACGTCCTGACTTTC. Protein product: CASSLGELGANVLTF.

This clonotype was counted between two and nine times. V usage is TRBV7-9 and J usage is TRBJ1-1; perhaps TRBD1 as D (5 bases). Germline values: CDR1 SEHNR, CDR2 FQNEAQ (reference sequence). Trimming removed 5 bases at V and 5 bases at J, with 18 bases between. The CDR3 totals 15 residues. The chain's CDR3 is CASSPKPTDGTEAFF. In DNA, the CDR3 is TGTGCCAGCAGCCCGAAGCCGACAGATGGAACTGAAGCTTTCTTT.

The V and J genes are TRBV14 and TRBJ1-4, with D perhaps matching TRBD1 (6 bases). There are 15 residues in the CDR3. Looked up from germline, CDR1 is SGHDN and CDR2 is FVKESK. Trimming pared 2 bases from V and 6 bases from J, leaving 13 bases between. CDR3 nucleotides: TGTGCCAGCAGCCAATACGGGGGCGCTTATGAAAAACTGTTTTTT. Its protein product is CASSQYGGAYEKLFF.

V gene TRBV10-3 combines with J gene TRBJ2-7; 8 bases fit TRBD2. V shed 2 bases and J 6 bases; nucleotides not matched to a gene: 9. The CDR3 runs 15 residues. The germline V gene encodes CDR1 ENHRY and CDR2 SYGVKD. This CDR3 is CAISETGTSNLEQYF. The CDR3 DNA reads as TGTGCCATCAGTGAGACCGGGACTAGTAATCTCGAGCAGTACTTC.

The chain is built from TRBV25-1 and TRBJ2-7; the match to TRBD2 covers 7 bases. Germline assignment: CDR1 MGHDK and CDR2 SYGVNS. V lost 3 bases, J lost 3 bases, and 2 bases stayed unmatched. This CDR3 comprises 13 residues. The CDR3 region has the DNA TGTGCCAGCAGTGACAGCGGGATCTACGAGCAGTACTTC. Translating it yields CASSDSGIYEQYF.

This clonotype was seen ten or more times. A junction end diverges from the germline sequence, so it may reflect a read error. The chain uses TRBV7-7 and TRBJ2-5; a possible D gene is TRBD1 (5 bases). Germline V gene data show CDR1 as SSHAT and CDR2 as FNYEAQ (reference sequence). CDR3 size: 15 residues. As DNA, the CDR3 is TGTGCTAGCAGCTTAGCCCCCCGTAGGGGAGAGACCCAGTACTTC. Its protein product is CASSLAPRRGETQYF.

This clonotype showed up just a few times. The rearrangement uses TRBV7-3 and TRBJ1-2; D may be TRBD1 (6 bases). Germline V lookup: CDR1 SGHTA, CDR2 FQGTGA. The CDR3 is 15 amino acids. Between the trimmed V and J ends, which lost 1 base and 4 bases, there was a span of 13 bases. Here the CDR3 DNA reads TGTGCCAGCAGCTTAAACGCCAGGGGTGGCTATGGCTACACCTTC. It encodes CASSLNARGGYGYTF. The full variable domain, with the rest looked up from reference TRBV7-3 and TRBJ1-2, is GAGVSQTPSNKVTEKGKYVELRCDPISGHTALYWYRQSLGQGPEFLIYFQGTGAADDSGLPNDRFFAVRPEGSVSTLKIQRTERGDSAVYLCASSLNARGGYGYTFGSGTRLTVV.

This clonotype was seen a handful of times. The chain recombines TRBV7-2 with TRBJ2-3; maybe TRBD1 (6 bases). Looked up from germline, CDR1 is SGHTA and CDR2 is FQGNSA. The V gene lost 3 bases and the J gene lost 7 bases, with 14 bases spanning the gap. The length of the CDR3 is 14 residues. As DNA, the CDR3 is TGTGCCAGCAGCTTCTACCGGGACACTTATACGCAGTATTTT. Protein sequence: CASSFYRDTYTQYF.

This clonotype was recorded a few times. V usage is TRBV4-1 and J usage is TRBJ1-6; D not certain. The germline V and J ends were trimmed by 0 bases and 10 bases, with 7 bases remaining between them. This CDR3 region has 13 residues. CDR1 and CDR2 from the germline V gene are MGHRA and YSYEKL. The CDR3, as DNA: TGCGCCAGCAGCCAAGACATGGGGTCACCCCTCCACTTT. Protein sequence: CASSQDMGSPLHF.

CDR3 region: CASSPQGVGEKLFF. CDR3 DNA sequence: TGTGCCAGCAGTCCACAGGGAGTGGGTGAAAAACTGTTTTTT. The rearrangement joins TRBV6-1 to TRBJ1-4; weak D call: TRBD1 (6 bases). The germline V gene encodes CDR1 MNHNS and CDR2 SASEGT. V gave up 5 bases and J gave up 7 bases, with 14 bases separating them. The CDR3 is 14 amino acids.

This clonotype was found a few times. The chain uses TRBV7-2 and TRBJ2-2; 8 nucleotides line up with TRBD2. Germline V gene lookup returns CDR1 SGHTA and CDR2 FQGNSA. V shed 5 bases, J shed 2 bases, and the junction held 7 bases outside the gene matches. The CDR3 spans 16 residues. The CDR3 is CASSLLGLVNTGELFF. The CDR3 DNA reads as TGTGCCAGCAGCCTGTTGGGACTAGTAAACACCGGGGAGCTGTTTTTT.

This sequence joins TRBV7-9 and TRBJ2-6; the D gene is possibly TRBD1 (5 bases). The CDR3 consists of 18 residues. Germline V gene data show CDR1 as SEHNR and CDR2 as FQNEAQ (reference sequence). Trimming left V 5 bases short and J 0 bases short, with 17 bases between. The CDR3: CASSMHRSNHSGANVLTF. In DNA form, the CDR3 reads TGTGCCAGCAGCATGCACAGGAGCAACCACTCTGGGGCCAACGTCCTGACTTTC. Using reference TRBV7-9 and TRBJ2-6 for the parts outside the CDR3, the full variable domain is DTGVSQNPRHKITKRGQNVTFRCDPISEHNRLYWYRQTLGQGPEFLTYFQNEAQLEKSRLLSDRFSAERPKGSFSTLEIQRTEQGDSAMYLCASSMHRSNHSGANVLTFGAGSRLTVL.

Worth noting for this clonotype: At one of its ends the junction is not consistent with the germline gene, which may arise from a read error. The chain combines TRBV6-2 or TRBV6-3 with TRBJ1-1; D might be TRBD1 (6 bases). Per the germline V gene, CDR1 is MNHEY and CDR2 is SVGEGT. The CDR3 contains 17 residues. CDR3 amino acids: CASSYSMITGMNTEAFF. CDR3 nucleotides: TGCGCCAGCAGTTACTCGATGATTACAGGGATGAACACTGAAGCTTTCTTT.

The chain is built from TRBV10-3 and TRBJ2-7; possibly TRBD1 for D (6 bases). The CDR3 loop spans 17 amino acids. The V gene's germline CDR1 is ENHRY and CDR2 SYGVKD. V was pared by 4 bases and J by 2 bases, with 21 bases between. The CDR3 protein is CAISGPTGTLIPYEQYF. CDR3 coding DNA: TGTGCCATCAGTGGGCCGACAGGAACACTAATACCCTACGAGCAGTACTTC.

This clonotype was seen a handful of times. The chain couples TRBV9 to TRBJ2-7; TRBD2 matches 8 bases. The germline gives CDR1 SGDLS, CDR2 YYNGEE. The CDR3 extends over 15 amino acids. V was clipped by 0 bases and J by 3 bases; unmatched bases: 5. The CDR3 spells CASSVASGPYYEQYF. CDR3 nucleotides: TGTGCCAGCAGCGTAGCTAGCGGGCCGTACTACGAGCAGTACTTC.

This clonotype appeared a few times. The J gene is TRBJ2-5, the V gene TRBV24-1; TRBD1 might be the D (6 bases). The DNA end is more similar to TRBJ2-1, so the J call may be wrong. Germline V gene data show CDR1 as KGHDR and CDR2 as SFDVKD. There are 16 residues in the CDR3. The DNA of the CDR3 is TGTGCCACCAGTGACCCTAACAGGGATTCCTACAATGAGCAGTTCTTC. Translation gives CATSDPNRDSYNEQFF.

The chain combines TRBV29-1 with TRBJ1-1, with TRBD1 as a possible D gene (6 bases). The germline CDR1 and CDR2 sequences are SQVTM and ANQGSEA. This CDR3 has 13 residues. V lost 7 bases and J 1 base, leaving 13 bases between the germline ends. CDR3 DNA sequence: TGCAGCGGTCACAGGGAAGCGAACACTGAAGCTTTCTTT. Translating it yields CSGHREANTEAFF.

The V call is TRBV12-3 or TRBV12-4, the J call TRBJ2-3; possible D gene TRBD1, 7 bases. The V gene lost 3 bases and the J gene lost 7 bases, with 14 bases spanning the gap. The CDR3 contains 14 residues. CDR3: CASSFGQGGNTQYF. The CDR3 DNA reads as TGTGCCAGCAGTTTTGGGCAGGGGGGAAATACGCAGTATTTT.

This clonotype has at least ten counts. V is TRBV28 and J is TRBJ2-7, with TRBD1 matching 11 bases. Per germline, CDR1 MDHEN and CDR2 SYDVKM. The CDR3 spans 14 residues. With 4 bases clipped from V and 4 bases from J, the junction kept 3 bases outside the gene matches. The CDR3 here is CASSWTGGAYEQYF. DNA of the CDR3: TGTGCCAGCAGTTGGACAGGGGGCGCGTACGAGCAGTACTTC.